This T cell receptor (beta chain) was captured by sequencing in a study of T-cell reconstitution after alpha-beta-depleted transplantation in children. The table lists this clonotype with many counts. Its specificity is unknown. Overall study findings and caveats: Fresh T-cell production supplied most of the T-cell counts and diversity seen one year after transplant. Some patients' high day-60 TCRbeta diversity was attributed to recipient cells surviving conditioning.

Unique molecular identifiers were built into the TCRbeta library. TCRdb passed the PCR reads through MiXCR, listing each CDR3 protein once. Here the sample spans 240,000 or so distinct CDR3 sequences, approximately 8.9% being singletons. Germline-derived CDR1 and CDR2 are MNHEY and SVGAGI. This CDR3 has 15 amino acids. Losses at the gene ends were 2 bases for V and 2 bases for J; bases not matched to a gene: 4. This sequence was found in a male patient younger than 18 who had a stem cell transplant for acute lymphoblastic leukemia, so the T cells may come from the graft donor. The chain is built from TRBV6-5 and TRBJ2-7; the match to TRBD2 covers 9 bases. The sequencing here drew on PBMCs, mostly from graft donor cells, taken 180 days after TCRalphabeta/CD19-depleted stem cell transplant. The CDR3 here is CASSYLTSGTYEQYF. In DNA form, the CDR3 reads TGTGCCAGCAGTTACCTGACTAGCGGAACCTACGAGCAGTACTTC.